A selection of T cell receptor beta chains follows, all from one sample in a study of regulatory T cells in long-lasting Graves disease. TCRdb reprocessed the multiplex PCR reads via MiXCR and lists one record per CDR3 protein. The sample holds hundreds of thousands of distinct CDR3 sequences, about 15% seen once. These same records also appear under a second study, on T cells in Graves' hyperthyroidism and ophthalmopathy.

The material sequenced was peripheral blood mononuclear cells (PBMCs), taken at new diagnosis, from a patient treated with antithyroid drugs. Receptors were obtained from a woman aged 25 to 39 with Graves disease. Each CDR3 is given with its conserved first and last residue. Each record gives: clone size, V gene, J gene, D gene, CDR3 protein, CDR3 DNA. The D gene is left open where the match is weak. The listing skips clone size in some rows; elsewhere it reads once, few, many or a size class.

.	TRBV6-9	TRBJ2-3	.	CASSYSSRPSVGTDTQYF	TGTGCCAGCAGTTACTCCTCCCGACCCTCTGTGGGCACAGATACGCAGTATTTT
many	TRBV7-2	TRBJ1-2	TRBD1	CASSVNTDRTYGYTF	TGTGCCAGCAGCGTCAATACGGACAGGACTTATGGCTACACCTTC
many	TRBV5-1	TRBJ2-3	TRBD2	CASSRDLQLALSTDTQYF	TGCGCCAGCAGCCGCGACCTCCAACTAGCGCTTAGCACAGATACGCAGTATTTT
.	TRBV13	TRBJ1-1	.	CASSLVGESDEAFF	TGTGCCAGCAGCTTAGTTGGGGAATCCGATGAAGCTTTCTTT
few	TRBV20-1	TRBJ2-5	TRBD2	CSATVAAGLAGVVRETQYF	TGCAGTGCGACCGTCGCCGCGGGACTAGCGGGAGTAGTACGGGAGACCCAGTACTTC
many	TRBV24-1	TRBJ1-5	.	CATSDAPGNQPQHF	TGTGCCACCAGTGACGCTCCAGGGAATCAGCCCCAGCATTTT
few	TRBV29-1	TRBJ2-5	.	CSVVKETQYF	TGCAGCGTTGTCAAAGAGACCCAGTACTTC
many	TRBV25-1	TRBJ1-2	.	CASLDTGNGYTF	TGTGCCAGCCTCGACACCGGTAATGGCTACACCTTC
many	TRBV27	TRBJ2-5	TRBD1	CASSSKDRADETQYF	TGTGCCAGCAGTTCCAAGGACAGGGCGGATGAGACCCAGTACTTC
many	TRBV10-3	TRBJ2-7	.	CAISEGVYEQYF	TGTGCCATCAGTGAGGGAGTCTACGAGCAGTACTTC
few	TRBV12-3/TRBV12-4	TRBJ2-3	.	CASSLAGKDTQYF	TGTGCCAGCAGTTTAGCTGGTAAAGATACGCAGTATTTT
few	TRBV20-1	TRBJ1-1	.	CSASLRGNTEAFF	TGCAGTGCCTCTTTACGGGGGAACACTGAAGCTTTCTTT
many	TRBV6-5	TRBJ2-1	TRBD2	CASSYSGLAGVYNEQFF	TGTGCCAGCAGTTACTCTGGGCTAGCGGGGGTCTACAATGAGCAGTTCTTC
many	TRBV5-1	TRBJ1-6	.	CASARAESAPLHF	TGCGCCAGCGCCAGGGCAGAGAGTGCACCCCTCCACTTT
many	TRBV28	TRBJ2-7	TRBD1	CASRRGTGTGEGEQYF	TGTGCCAGCAGGCGTGGGACCGGGACAGGGGAAGGCGAGCAGTACTTC
few	TRBV5-1	TRBJ1-1	.	CASSLSTQATMNTEAFF	TGCGCCAGCAGCTTATCTACACAGGCTACTATGAACACTGAAGCTTTCTTT
.	TRBV15	TRBJ2-5	.	CATSRATETQYF	TGTGCCACCAGCAGGGCAACAGAGACCCAGTACTTC
.	TRBV14	TRBJ1-5	.	CASSQDTNQPQHF	TGTGCCAGCAGCCAGGACACCAATCAGCCCCAGCATTTT
few	TRBV4-1	TRBJ2-7	TRBD2	CASSPAGEREAYEQYF	TGCGCCAGCAGCCCCGCTGGGGAGCGGGAGGCCTACGAGCAGTACTTC
once	TRBV4-1	TRBJ1-6	.	CASSPLGRDGRFSPLHF	TGCGCCAGCAGCCCCCTTGGAAGGGACGGACGATTTTCACCCCTCCACTTT
.	TRBV27	TRBJ2-2	TRBD2	CASSFDRGGRAETGELFF	TGTGCCAGCAGTTTTGATCGGGGCGGGAGGGCGGAAACCGGGGAGCTGTTTTTT
.	TRBV19	TRBJ1-2	.	CASKGVRALHGYTF	TGTGCCAGTAAGGGGGTCAGAGCGCTACATGGCTACACCTTC
many	TRBV6-2/TRBV6-3	TRBJ2-7	.	CASSGISYEQYF	TGTGCCAGCAGTGGGATCTCCTACGAGCAGTACTTC
few	TRBV5-1	TRBJ2-1	.	CASSLDGPPNEQFF	TGCGCCAGCAGCTTGGACGGCCCCCCCAATGAGCAGTTCTTC
many	TRBV12-5	TRBJ1-5	.	CASALDGMLGQPQHF	TGTGCTAGTGCCCTTGACGGTATGTTAGGGCAGCCCCAGCATTTT
few	TRBV7-2	TRBJ2-3	.	CASSLWEGGTDTQYF	TGTGCCAGCAGCTTATGGGAGGGGGGCACAGATACGCAGTATTTT
.	TRBV7-9	TRBJ2-2	TRBD2	CASSHSGSPPGELFF	TGTGCCAGCAGCCATAGCGGGAGCCCCCCCGGGGAGCTGTTTTTT
.	TRBV19	TRBJ1-2	.	CASSIDSGPEYGYTF	TGTGCCAGTAGTATAGATTCCGGCCCTGAGTATGGCTACACCTTC
few	TRBV19	TRBJ2-2	.	CASSIQINTGELFF	TGTGCCAGTAGTATCCAGATTAACACCGGGGAGCTGTTTTTT
.	TRBV9	TRBJ1-3	.	CASGVGLNSGNTIYF	TGTGCCAGCGGCGTCGGACTGAACTCTGGAAACACCATATATTTT
many	TRBV6-1	TRBJ2-1	TRBD2	CASKGEGVSEQFF	TGTGCCAGCAAAGGGGAGGGAGTTAGTGAGCAGTTCTTC
.	TRBV6-5	TRBJ2-7	TRBD2	CASSYSGRYEQYF	TGTGCCAGCAGTTATAGCGGGAGATACGAGCAGTACTTC
many	TRBV6-1	TRBJ1-2	TRBD1	CASSRTGRYGYTF	TGTGCCAGCAGCCGGACAGGGCGGTATGGCTACACCTTC
once	TRBV5-1	TRBJ1-2	TRBD1	CASSFLDRGGGYTF	TGCGCCAGCAGTTTTTTGGACAGGGGAGGAGGCTACACCTTC
.	TRBV24-1	TRBJ2-5	.	CATSDTRGPEETQYF	TGTGCCACCAGTGATACCCGAGGGCCAGAAGAGACCCAGTACTTC
many	TRBV12-3/TRBV12-4	TRBJ2-1	TRBD2	CASLIAGVYNEQFF	TGTGCCAGCCTTATAGCGGGGGTGTACAATGAGCAGTTCTTC
few	TRBV2	TRBJ2-6	.	CASSRETGANVLTF	TGTGCCAGCAGCCGTGAGACTGGGGCCAACGTCCTGACTTTC
many	TRBV7-2	TRBJ2-1	.	CASGTNSYNEQFF	TGTGCCAGCGGGACAAATTCCTACAATGAGCAGTTCTTC
many	TRBV5-1	TRBJ2-7	TRBD1	CASSEGQDSYEQYF	TGCGCCAGCAGCGAGGGACAGGACTCCTACGAGCAGTACTTC
few	TRBV18	TRBJ2-1	TRBD2	CASSPPGLQNNEQFF	TGTGCCAGCTCACCACCGGGACTACAAAACAATGAGCAGTTCTTC
many	TRBV2	TRBJ2-5	TRBD1	CASSATGGPAVAQYF	TGTGCCAGCAGTGCCACAGGGGGTCCCGCCGTGGCCCAGTACTTC
many	TRBV2	TRBJ2-6	.	CASSVVRDKAGANVLTF	TGTGCCAGCAGTGTTGTCAGGGATAAGGCTGGGGCCAACGTCCTGACTTTC
many	TRBV28	TRBJ2-7	TRBD1	CASSHGQVGDYEQYF	TGTGCCAGCAGTCATGGACAGGTGGGGGACTACGAGCAGTACTTC
few	TRBV2	TRBJ2-7	TRBD2	CASRDNSGSPSYEQYF	TGTGCCAGCAGGGACAATAGCGGGAGTCCCTCCTACGAGCAGTACTTC
.	TRBV29-1	TRBJ2-5	.	CSVEPYGETQYF	TGCAGCGTTGAACCGTATGGGGAGACCCAGTACTTC
.	TRBV20-1	TRBJ2-1	TRBD2	CSAIPAGGPEYNEQFF	TGCAGTGCTATACCTGCGGGAGGGCCAGAGTACAATGAGCAGTTCTTC
.	TRBV12-3/TRBV12-4	TRBJ1-1	TRBD1	CASSSQGQTNTEAFF	TGTGCCAGCAGCTCTCAGGGACAGACTAACACTGAAGCTTTCTTT
.	TRBV10-3	TRBJ2-5	.	CAISESILGKGPEKETQYF	TGTGCCATCAGTGAGTCGATTTTGGGGAAGGGTCCTGAAAAAGAGACCCAGTACTTC
many	TRBV28	TRBJ2-7	.	CASTAETEIGYEQYF	TGTGCCAGCACCGCCGAGACCGAAATCGGGTACGAGCAGTACTTC
.	TRBV12-3/TRBV12-4	TRBJ2-7	.	CASSLMGLSSYEQYF	TGTGCCAGCAGTTTAATGGGACTCAGCTCCTACGAGCAGTACTTC
many	TRBV15	TRBJ2-2	.	CATRAGIGTGELFF	TGTGCCACCCGGGCGGGAATAGGCACCGGGGAGCTGTTTTTT
.	TRBV30	TRBJ2-2	.	CAVLGLSNTGELFF	TGTGCTGTCCTTGGGCTATCGAACACCGGGGAGCTGTTTTTT
many	TRBV29-1	TRBJ2-7	TRBD1	CSVDEGRGYYEQYF	TGCAGCGTTGACGAGGGCAGGGGGTATTACGAGCAGTACTTC
.	TRBV10-1	TRBJ1-1	.	CASSDGPGPAEAFF	TGCGCCAGCAGTGATGGCCCGGGCCCCGCTGAAGCTTTCTTT